Listed here are 21 T cell receptor beta chains from one sample, sequenced in a study of CD8 T cells in Susac syndrome (dated by TCRdb to the late 2010s). Libraries were built with the immunoSEQ multiplex PCR assay. RNA was extracted using the RNeasy kit, and roughly 0.5 to 1 microgram was reverse transcribed with random hexamers. The public reads were reanalyzed by TCRdb: fastp trimming at Q25, MiXCR alignment, in-frame beta chains only. Entries are consolidated by CDR3 protein sequence, retaining the most common genes and DNA. This sample has some 200,000 distinct CDR3 sequences in its table, and approximately 95% of those were observed once. The ten largest make up approximately 0.16% of the sample. Sequences were obtained from CD8+ T cells from PBMCs. Every receptor here comes from a human donor with Susac syndrome.

The chain carries TRBV23-1 and TRBJ2-7, with D hard to call. TRBV23-1 is filed as an ORF, its function uncertain. Trimming stripped 4 bases from V and 1 base from J, with 11 bases between. The CDR3 contains 14 residues. In nucleotides, the CDR3 is TGCGCCAGCAGTCTACAGAAGAATTCCTACGAGCAGTACTTC. This gives the protein CASSLQKNSYEQYF.

This chain links TRBV20-1 with TRBJ2-1, with D possibly being TRBD2 (5 bases). Germline CDR1 DFQATT, CDR2 SNEGSKA (reference sequence). V was pared by 2 bases and J by 10 bases, with 12 bases between. The CDR3 extends over 12 amino acids. The CDR3 coding sequence is TGCAGTGCTAGACCCCGGACTCACGAGCAGTTCTTC. This encodes CSARPRTHEQFF.

The chain combines TRBV29-1 with TRBJ1-4; D not resolved. The V gene lost 3 bases and the J gene lost 6 bases, with 11 bases spanning the gap. The CDR3 spans 13 residues. Germline CDR1 and CDR2: SQVTM and ANQGSEA. The DNA for the CDR3 is TGCAGCGTTGAGGGCAGGAATGATGAAAAACTGTTTTTT. This translates into CSVEGRNDEKLFF. Drawing the rest from reference TRBV29-1 and TRBJ1-4, the complete variable domain is SAVISQKPSRDICQRGTSLTIQCQVDSQVTMMFWYRQQPGQSLTLIATANQGSEATYESGFVIDKFPISRPNLTFSTLTVSNMSPEDSSIYLCSVEGRNDEKLFFGSGTQLSVL.

This chain uses TRBV15 with TRBJ2-5, with D hard to call. The germline gives CDR1 LNHNV, CDR2 YYDKDF (reference sequence). Trimming stripped 0 bases from V and 2 bases from J, with 7 bases between. The CDR3 extends over 14 amino acids. CDR3 loop: CATSRDRSQETQYF. CDR3 nucleotide sequence: TGTGCCACCAGCAGAGATCGGAGTCAAGAGACCCAGTACTTC.

The chain joins TRBV2 to TRBJ1-1; no clear D gene. The V end was cut by 6 bases, the J end by 7 bases, with 9 bases between. This CDR3 has 11 residues. The germline CDR1 and CDR2 sequences are SNHLY and FYNNEI. The CDR3 loop is CASRVQSEAFF. In DNA, the CDR3 is TGTGCCAGCAGGGTTCAGAGTGAAGCTTTCTTT. The entire variable domain, with the rest obtained from reference TRBV2 and TRBJ1-1, is as follows: EPEVTQTPSHQVTQMGQEVILRCVPISNHLYFYWYRQILGQKVEFLVSFYNNEISEKSEIFDDQFSVERPDGSNFTLKIRSTKLEDSAMYFCASRVQSEAFFGQGTRLTVV.

The chain joins TRBV28 to TRBJ2-2; weak D call: TRBD1 (6 bases). This CDR3 has 15 residues. Germline values: CDR1 MDHEN, CDR2 SYDVKM. V lost 4 bases and J 1 base, leaving 10 bases between the germline ends. DNA of the CDR3: TGTGCCAGCAGTTCGACAGGAGAGAACACCGGGGAGCTGTTTTTT. It specifies CASSSTGENTGELFF.

The J gene is TRBJ2-3, the V gene TRBV29-1; the match to TRBD2 covers 7 bases. The CDR3 has 14 residues. CDR1 and CDR2 (germline): SQVTM, ANQGSEA. Trimming removed 5 bases from V and 6 bases from J; junction bases left unmatched: 11. The CDR3 loop reads CSVPLSGIWDTQYF. CDR3 sequence (DNA): TGCAGCGTTCCCCTCAGCGGGATATGGGATACGCAGTATTTT.

This rearrangement joins TRBV3-1 to TRBJ2-7, with TRBD1 as a possible D gene (5 bases). The CDR3 contains 14 residues. The germline CDR1 and CDR2 sequences are LGHDT and YNNKEL (reference sequence). Trimming stripped 1 base from V and 0 bases from J, with 7 bases between. The CDR3 coding sequence is TGTGCCAGCAGCCAAGTGGGGCGCTCCTACGAGCAGTACTTC. Amino acids: CASSQVGRSYEQYF.

This clonotype has a single count. The chain has TRBV3-1 and TRBJ1-2; TRBD1 matches 7 bases. The V gene end was trimmed by 6 bases and the J gene end by 6 bases; junction bases not matched to a gene: 7. The CDR3 has 13 amino acids. The germline gives CDR1 LGHDT, CDR2 YNNKEL (reference sequence). The CDR3 DNA reads as TGTGCCAGCAGTCAACCCGGGACAGATGGCTACACCTTC. It translates to CASSQPGTDGYTF.

The CDR3: CASSLGRDRVSYEQYF. The CDR3 DNA is TGCGCCAGCAGCTTGGGGCGGGACCGGGTCTCCTACGAGCAGTACTTC. This chain joins TRBV5-1 and TRBJ2-7, with D perhaps matching TRBD2 (6 bases). The germline V gene encodes CDR1 SGHRS and CDR2 YFSETQ. V lost 0 bases to trimming and J lost 0 bases, with 13 bases between them. The CDR3 extends over 16 amino acids.

This clonotype has just one count. The rearrangement joins TRBV7-9 to TRBJ1-1; D call uncertain. V lost 6 bases and J lost 4, with 9 bases in between. The CDR3 covers 12 residues. Germline CDR1 reads SEHNR; CDR2 reads FQNEAQ (reference sequence). CDR3 sequence reads: CASRGLVTEAFF. CDR3 nucleotides: TGTGCCAGCAGGGGTTTGGTCACTGAAGCTTTCTTT.

The chain links TRBV19 to TRBJ2-7, with 15 nucleotides matching TRBD2. Per the germline V gene, CDR1 is LNHDA and CDR2 is SQIVND (reference sequence). V shed 7 bases and J 0 bases; nucleotides not matched to a gene: 10. The CDR3 length is 18 residues. The CDR3 region has the DNA TGTGCCAGTAACTGCGGACTAGCGGGGGGGCACGACTCCTACGAGCAGTACTTC. Protein: CASNCGLAGGHDSYEQYF.

J is TRBJ1-1 and V is TRBV29-1; D is uncertain. In germline, CDR1 is SQVTM, CDR2 ANQGSEA. Trimming left V 4 bases short and J 4 bases short, with 13 bases between. This CDR3 has 13 amino acids. CDR3 in DNA: TGCAGCGTTGGAACAGAGTTGGTCACTGAAGCTTTCTTT. It codes for CSVGTELVTEAFF.

Only a few counts were recorded for this clonotype. The junction shows a germline mismatch at one end, possibly a read error. The chain has TRBV4-1 and TRBJ2-2; the D is unclear. The CDR3 is 13 residues long. In germline, CDR1 is MGHRA, CDR2 YSYEKL. This chain's CDR3 is CASSQENTGELFF. The CDR3, as DNA: TGTGCCAGCTCGCAGGAGAACACCGGGGAGCTGTTTTTT.

The chain combines TRBV11-2 with TRBJ2-7; D is perhaps TRBD2 (6 bases). From germline, CDR1 is SGHAT and CDR2 FQNNGV. Trimming removed 1 base from V and 4 bases from J, with 17 bases in between. CDR3 length: 16 amino acids. As DNA, the CDR3 is TGTGCCAGCAGCTTAGGTCCGGGGGTGGAAGAGTACGAGCAGTACTTC. This codes for CASSLGPGVEEYEQYF.

The rearrangement links TRBV28 to TRBJ2-4; the match to TRBD1 covers 7 bases. Germline V gene data show CDR1 as MDHEN and CDR2 as SYDVKM. The length of the CDR3 is 16 residues. J gave up 6 bases and V 10 bases, and 18 bases lay outside the gene matches. The CDR3 spells CATRGITVAGRNIQYF. CDR3 in DNA: TGTGCCACCAGGGGGATAACAGTGGCAGGGCGAAACATTCAGTACTTC.

The J gene is TRBJ2-7, the V gene TRBV7-9; 8 positions agree with TRBD1. This CDR3 comprises 14 residues. CDR1 SEHNR and CDR2 FQNEAQ come from the germline V gene (reference sequence). V was pared by 5 bases and J by 3 bases, with 6 bases of the junction left unmatched. CDR3 region: CASSGRQGHYEQYF. The CDR3 region has the DNA TGTGCCAGCAGCGGAAGACAGGGGCACTACGAGCAGTACTTC.

The V and J genes are TRBV7-2 and TRBJ2-4, with TRBD2 matching over 15 bases. Germline-derived CDR1 and CDR2 are SGHTA and FQGNSA. This CDR3 is 17 amino acids long. The V segment lost 7 bases and the J segment 2 bases; nucleotides outside the gene matches: 6. DNA of the CDR3: TGTGCCAGCAAGATGGGGACTAGCGGGGGGACCAAAAACATTCAGTACTTC. Residues: CASKMGTSGGTKNIQYF. Combining the CDR3 with reference TRBV7-2 and TRBJ2-4 gives the whole variable domain GAGVSQSPSNKVTEKGKDVELRCDPISGHTALYWYRQSLGQGLEFLIYFQGNSAPDKSGLPSDRFSAERTGGSVSTLTIQRTQQEDSAVYLCASKMGTSGGTKNIQYFGAGTRLSVL.

V usage is TRBV7-6 and J usage is TRBJ2-7; D unresolved. CDR3 length: 12 residues. V was trimmed by 5 bases and J by 3 bases, leaving 8 bases between them. Per the germline V gene, CDR1 is SGHVS and CDR2 is FNYEAQ. In DNA, the CDR3 is TGTGCCAGCAGCCCCGACGGCTACGAGCAGTACTTC. It specifies CASSPDGYEQYF.

Here the CDR3 reads CASSLSGQETQYF. The CDR3 bases are TGTGCCAGCAGCTTGAGTGGCCAAGAGACCCAGTACTTC. The V and J genes are TRBV5-6 and TRBJ2-5, with D unresolved. CDR1 and CDR2 from the germline V gene are SGHDT and YYEEEE. V was trimmed by 1 base and J by 1 base, leaving 5 bases between them. The CDR3 is 13 residues long.

The chain uses TRBV11-2 and TRBJ2-7; D remains ambiguous. Between the trimmed V and J ends, which lost 0 bases and 0 bases, there was a span of 12 bases. Germline values: CDR1 SGHAT, CDR2 FQNNGV. The CDR3 loop spans 16 amino acids. CDR3 sequence: CASSLETAFSSYEQYF. The DNA of the CDR3 is TGTGCCAGCAGCTTAGAGACCGCCTTCAGCTCCTACGAGCAGTACTTC.